The 16 T cell receptor beta chains below all came from one sample that was sequenced in a study of cytomegalovirus exposure and HLA in healthy donors. PCR primers comprised 60 Vbeta and 13 Jbeta primers. Clones were read by immunoSEQ multiplex PCR, and TCRdb kept only the in-frame ones, dropping some. The profile shows under 200,000 clones, 80% to 90% of them singletons. Material: PBMCs. The receptors were sampled from a man between 18 and 29 years old in good health and CMV-seropositive.

The chain joins TRBV7-9 to TRBJ1-2, with D possibly matching TRBD1 (6 bases). Trimming cost V 4 bases and J 3 bases, with 15 bases left between them. CDR1 is SEHNR, CDR2 FQNEAQ, per germline (reference sequence). The length of the CDR3 is 15 residues. The CDR3 DNA is TGTGCCAGCAGCTACCCAGGACAGCGACACTATGGCTACACCTTC. Translating gives CASSYPGQRHYGYTF.

This chain uses TRBV25-1 with TRBJ1-3; TRBD1 matches at 7 bases. This CDR3 is 18 amino acids long. V was clipped by 0 bases and J by 4 bases; unmatched bases: 12. From germline, CDR1 is MGHDK and CDR2 SYGVNS. Here the CDR3 reads CASSEYFHPTGTGNTIYF. The CDR3 coding sequence is TGTGCCAGCAGTGAATATTTCCACCCGACAGGGACCGGAAACACCATATATTTT.

The CDR3 DNA sequence: TGTGCCAGTAGTATAGCGACAGGACCGCAAGAGACCCAGTACTTC. Its translation: CASSIATGPQETQYF. The chain couples TRBV19 to TRBJ2-5, with a tentative D call TRBD1 (6 bases). Germline CDR1 reads LNHDA; CDR2 reads SQIVND (reference sequence). CDR3 size: 15 residues. Between the trimmed V and J ends, which lost 1 base and 2 bases, there was a span of 11 bases.

This clone has only one observation. The chain is built from TRBV30 and TRBJ1-6; TRBD1 might be the D (5 bases). This CDR3 is 13 amino acids long. The germline V gene has CDR1 GTSNPN and CDR2 SVGIG (reference sequence). Trimming cost V 2 bases and J 8 bases, with 10 bases left between them. CDR3 residues: CAWSSGGDSPLHF. The CDR3 DNA reads TGTGCCTGGAGTTCAGGAGGGGATTCACCCCTCCACTTT.

The rearrangement uses TRBV2 and TRBJ2-1, with D possibly matching TRBD1 (7 bases). The CDR3 covers 15 residues. Trimming pared 6 bases from V and 8 bases from J, leaving 20 bases between. The germline V gene has CDR1 SNHLY and CDR2 FYNNEI. The CDR3 loop reads CASSGGDRYDDEQFF. The DNA for the CDR3 is TGTGCCAGCAGCGGAGGGGACAGATATGACGATGAGCAGTTCTTC.

This chain uses TRBV27 with TRBJ2-2, with D hard to call. The germline V gene has CDR1 MNHEY and CDR2 SMNVEV (reference sequence). The CDR3 length is 14 residues. The V end lost 0 bases, the J end lost 3 bases, and 5 bases lay between the germline ends. The CDR3 DNA follows: TGTGCCAGCAGTTTATCCGCAGACACCGGGGAGCTGTTTTTT. This sequence encodes CASSLSADTGELFF.

The chain couples TRBV19 to TRBJ1-2, with TRBD1 as a possible D gene (6 bases). The germline V gene encodes CDR1 LNHDA and CDR2 SQIVND (reference sequence). Between the trimmed V and J ends, which lost 10 bases and 8 bases, there was a span of 20 bases. The CDR3 contains 13 residues. The CDR3 DNA reads as TGTGCCACCACGGACAGAACCTCTAGGGGCTACACCTTC. Its translation is CATTDRTSRGYTF.

The V call is TRBV7-2, the J call TRBJ2-5, with TRBD2 matching 9 bases. Germline CDR1 is SGHTA and CDR2 is FQGNSA. This CDR3 has 16 residues. The junction had 8 bases not matched to a gene; V was cut back by 4 bases and J by 2 bases. The CDR3 DNA reads as TGTGCCAGCAGCTCCAGCGGGGGGCGACTGCAAGAGACCCAGTACTTC. Its translation is CASSSSGGRLQETQYF.

The V call is TRBV5-1, the J call TRBJ1-1; TRBD1 matches at 7 bases. The V gene's germline CDR1 is SGHRS and CDR2 YFSETQ. The CDR3 consists of 14 residues. J gave up 1 base and V 4 bases, and 4 bases lay outside the gene matches. In DNA, the CDR3 is TGCGCCAGCAGCCGGGACAGACAGAACACTGAAGCTTTCTTT. Translating gives CASSRDRQNTEAFF.

The genes are TRBV30 and TRBJ1-2; 8 nucleotides agree with TRBD1. The CDR3 is 13 amino acids. V was pared by 4 bases and J by 5 bases, with 6 bases of the junction left unmatched. Germline assignment: CDR1 GTSNPN and CDR2 SVGIG (reference sequence). Here the CDR3 reads CAWNRDRPYGYTF. CDR3 coding DNA: TGTGCCTGGAATAGGGACAGGCCGTATGGCTACACCTTC.

The rearrangement links TRBV5-1 to TRBJ2-7; D may be TRBD1 (6 bases). This CDR3 spans 14 amino acids. CDR1 is SGHRS and CDR2 is YFSETQ in the germline V gene. V gave up 1 base and J gave up 3 bases, with 11 bases separating them. CDR3 nucleotides: TGCGCCAGCAGCTTGACAGGGCTCTACTACGAGCAGTACTTC. Translating it yields CASSLTGLYYEQYF.

This clone was found a few times. V and J are TRBV7-2 and TRBJ2-1; a weak D match, TRBD2 (6 bases). V was cut by 5 bases and J by 6 bases, with 14 bases left in between. Germline values: CDR1 SGHTA, CDR2 FQGNSA. This CDR3 region has 14 residues. CDR3 in amino acids: CASSVTGTSNEQFF. The CDR3, as DNA: TGTGCCAGCAGCGTTACCGGGACTTCCAATGAGCAGTTCTTC.

This clone has a single count. The chain joins TRBV9 to TRBJ2-3; possible D gene TRBD2, 7 bases. V was trimmed by 3 bases and J by 6 bases, leaving 29 bases between them. This CDR3 region has 19 residues. Germline CDR1 is SGDLS and CDR2 is YYNGEE. Written as DNA, the CDR3 is TGTGCCAGCAGCGAGGCCTCGCGTTGGGGGGGCAAACCCGGTGATACGCAGTATTTT. Its translation: CASSEASRWGGKPGDTQYF. Filled out from reference TRBV9 and TRBJ2-3, the complete variable domain reads DSGVTQTPKHLITATGQRVTLRCSPRSGDLSVYWYQQSLDQGLQFLIQYYNGEERAKGNILERFSAQQFPDLHSELNLSSLELGDSALYFCASSEASRWGGKPGDTQYFGPGTRLTVL.

The rearrangement uses TRBV30 and TRBJ1-6; D call uncertain. The V gene's germline CDR1 is GTSNPN and CDR2 SVGIG (reference sequence). The CDR3 covers 14 residues. Trimming shortened V by 2 bases and J by 5 bases, and 10 bases separated the two germline ends. Here the CDR3 DNA reads TGTGCCTGGAGTTTGCGGAGAGATAATTCACCCCTCCACTTT. Its translation is CAWSLRRDNSPLHF. Supplemented by reference TRBV30 and TRBJ1-6, the full variable domain reads SQTIHQWPATLVQPVGSPLSLECTVEGTSNPNLYWYRQAAGRGLQLLFYSVGIGQISSEVPQNLSASRPQDRQFILSSKKLLLSDSGFYLCAWSLRRDNSPLHFGNGTRLTVT.

The chain links TRBV27 to TRBJ1-2; 7 positions match TRBD1. The germline CDR1 and CDR2 sequences are MNHEY and SMNVEV (reference sequence). This CDR3 region has 13 residues. Trimming cost V 6 bases and J 7 bases; bases outside gene matches: 8. The CDR3 sequence is CASRQPPGGGYTF. In nucleotides, the CDR3 is TGTGCCAGCAGGCAACCCCCAGGGGGTGGCTACACCTTC.

The chain couples TRBV5-6 to TRBJ1-1; perhaps TRBD1 as D (6 bases). The germline V and J ends were trimmed by 4 bases and 3 bases, with 13 bases remaining between them. The CDR3 spans 14 residues. In germline, CDR1 is SGHDT, CDR2 YYEEEE. The CDR3 region is CASSTLTGYTEAFF. CDR3 DNA: TGTGCCAGCAGCACATTAACAGGGTACACTGAAGCTTTCTTT.